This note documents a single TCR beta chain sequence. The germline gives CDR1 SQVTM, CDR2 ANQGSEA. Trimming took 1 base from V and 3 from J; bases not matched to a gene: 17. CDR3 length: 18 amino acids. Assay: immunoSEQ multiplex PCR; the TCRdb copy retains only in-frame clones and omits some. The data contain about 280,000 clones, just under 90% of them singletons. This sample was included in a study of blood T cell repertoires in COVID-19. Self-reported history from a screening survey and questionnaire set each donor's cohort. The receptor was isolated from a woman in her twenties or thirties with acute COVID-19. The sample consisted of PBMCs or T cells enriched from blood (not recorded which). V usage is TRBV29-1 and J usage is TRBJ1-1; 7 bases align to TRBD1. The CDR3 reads CSVEARGRRQQGDTEAFF. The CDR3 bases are TGCAGCGTTGAAGCAAGGGGCAGGAGACAGCAGGGGGACACTGAAGCTTTCTTT.